This T cell receptor (beta chain) stems from a study of shared clonotypes between healthy human individuals. The CDR3 has 15 amino acids. Deletions cut 0 bases from V and 3 bases from J, with 13 bases between. The germline V gene encodes CDR1 SGHKS and CDR2 YYEKEE (reference sequence). Roughly 300 ng DNA, tens of thousands of T cell genomes, went into unsorted PBMC replicate PCRs. TCRdb keeps only in-frame clones here, not all; method: immunoSEQ multiplex PCR. In the table there are some 510,000 clones, approximately 85% of which are singletons. The gene calls are TRBV5-5 and TRBJ2-7, with D perhaps matching TRBD1 (5 bases). The TCR was taken from a woman aged 40 to 50 in good health. Some clones in this sample may be carry-over from other donors' samples. The sample consisted of PBMCs. The CDR3 nucleotides read TGTGCCAGCAGCTTGGGACCCGACGGACACTACGAGCAGTACTTC. Translating gives CASSLGPDGHYEQYF.